The 8 T cell receptor beta chains reported below all come from one sample, sequenced in a study of resident and recirculating memory T cells in vitiligo. Sequenced by immunoSEQ multiplex PCR; TCRdb stores in-frame clones only, minus some. The sample includes 65,000 to 80,000 clones, about 92% of them seen just once. Sequences were obtained from blood. These receptors were collected from a male donor with vitiligo.

The chain joins TRBV14 to TRBJ2-3, with a possible D match to TRBD2 (7 bases). Germline lookup yields CDR1 SGHDN and CDR2 FVKESK. The CDR3 runs 15 residues. V shed 2 bases and J shed 5 bases, with 14 bases lying between them. The CDR3 DNA reads as TGTGCCAGCAGCCAAAGGGGGAGGGTGCAAGATACGCAGTATTTT. This gives the protein CASSQRGRVQDTQYF.

This clone was detected once. The chain combines TRBV9 with TRBJ2-3, with 7 bases that match TRBD2. Germline CDR1 and CDR2: SGDLS and YYNGEE. The CDR3 spans 17 residues. With 0 bases clipped from V and 2 bases from J, the junction kept 9 bases outside the gene matches. The CDR3 coding sequence is TGTGCCAGCAGCGTAGGGAATAGCGGGTTTTCCACAGATACGCAGTATTTT. Residues: CASSVGNSGFSTDTQYF.

V is TRBV5-1 and J is TRBJ2-1; 10 bases are a match to TRBD2. J was trimmed by 3 bases and V by 3 bases; bases with no gene match: 9. Germline loops: CDR1 SGHRS, CDR2 YFSETQ. The CDR3 runs 17 residues. CDR3 amino acids: CASSWGGLAGVYNEQFF. The CDR3 DNA is TGCGCCAGCAGCTGGGGGGGGCTAGCGGGGGTCTACAATGAGCAGTTCTTC. Drawing the rest from reference TRBV5-1 and TRBJ2-1, the complete variable domain is KAGVTQTPRYLIKTRGQQVTLSCSPISGHRSVSWYQQTPGQGLQFLFEYFSETQRNKGNFPGRFSGRQFSNSRSEMNVSTLELGDSALYLCASSWGGLAGVYNEQFFGPGTRLTVL.

The rearrangement joins TRBV6-5 to TRBJ2-7; a weak D match, TRBD1 (6 bases). Germline CDR1 is MNHEY and CDR2 is SVGAGI. This CDR3 has 13 amino acids. Trimming left V 6 bases short and J 7 bases short, with 16 bases between. The CDR3 loop reads CASSQNRDWEQYF. The CDR3 nucleotides are TGTGCCAGCAGCCAAAACAGGGATTGGGAGCAGTACTTC.

The chain combines TRBV28 with TRBJ1-4, with a weak D call TRBD1 (6 bases). The germline V gene has CDR1 MDHEN and CDR2 SYDVKM. The CDR3 covers 16 residues. The V end lost 6 bases, the J end lost 0 bases, and 14 bases lay between the germline ends. This chain's CDR3 is CASRQGDRPTNEKLFF. In nucleotides, the CDR3 is TGTGCCAGCAGACAAGGAGACAGGCCAACTAATGAAAAACTGTTTTTT.

The genes are TRBV5-1 and TRBJ2-7; possible D gene TRBD1, 5 bases. The CDR3 runs to 14 residues. The germline CDR1 and CDR2 sequences are SGHRS and YFSETQ. Trimming took 0 bases from V and 1 from J, leaving 8 bases between them. The chain's CDR3 is CASSLGQPSYEQYF. CDR3 sequence (DNA): TGCGCCAGCAGCTTGGGACAGCCGTCCTACGAGCAGTACTTC.

The rearrangement joins TRBV5-4 to TRBJ2-7; 14 bases fit TRBD2. Trimming took 4 bases from V and 4 from J; bases not matched to a gene: 10. The CDR3 has 17 amino acids. The germline CDR1 and CDR2 sequences are SGHNT and YYREEE (reference sequence). The CDR3 here is CASSLGTSGRMIYEQYF. Written as DNA, the CDR3 is TGTGCCAGCAGCCTGGGGACTAGCGGGAGAATGATATACGAGCAGTACTTC.

The chain employs TRBV30 and TRBJ1-1; D unclear. CDR1 is GTSNPN and CDR2 is SVGIG in the germline V gene (reference sequence). V was pared by 2 bases and J by 1 base, with 11 bases between. CDR3 length: 14 residues. CDR3 residues: CAWSILLPNTEAFF. CDR3 nucleotide sequence: TGTGCCTGGAGTATCCTCCTCCCGAACACTGAAGCTTTCTTT.